Listed below are T cell receptor beta chains from one sample, sequenced in a study of Graves' ophthalmopathy and Graves' hyperthyroidism. MiXCR, applied by TCRdb to the multiplex PCR reads, yields one record per CDR3 protein. This sample yields almost 400,000 distinct CDR3 sequences, of which 18% are seen a single time; about 1.6% belongs to the top ten. The sequenced material came from peripheral blood. The receptors shown here come from a woman younger than 35 with Graves' ophthalmopathy. CDR3s include the opening cysteine and the closing phenylalanine or tryptophan. A D gene is named only where the DNA matches it firmly. The listing skips clone size in some rows; elsewhere it reads once, few, many or a size class.

length,V,J,D,size,CDR3,DNA
13,TRBV6-2/TRBV6-3,TRBJ2-7,TRBD2,many,CASSWTSFHEQYF,TGTGCCAGCAGTTGGACTAGCTTCCACGAGCAGTACTTC
19,TRBV28,TRBJ1-3,TRBD1,many,CASSRTGQEPALGGNTIYF,TGTGCCAGCAGCCGGACGGGACAGGAACCCGCTTTGGGGGGAAACACCATATATTTT
16,TRBV6-2/TRBV6-3,TRBJ2-7,TRBD1,many,CASSYSAGTGEGEQYF,TGTGCCAGCAGTTACTCAGCCGGGACAGGGGAAGGCGAGCAGTACTTC
13,TRBV20-1,TRBJ2-7,TRBD1,many,CSATGTGSDEQYF,TGCAGTGCCACCGGGACAGGTAGCGACGAGCAGTACTTC
14,TRBV29-1,TRBJ2-2,TRBD2,many,CSVDSAGVTGELFF,TGCAGCGTTGATTCTGCGGGGGTAACCGGGGAGCTGTTTTTT
16,TRBV11-2,TRBJ1-1,TRBD1,many,CASSLGGGAENTEAFF,TGTGCCAGCAGTCTAGGAGGGGGCGCGGAGAACACTGAAGCTTTCTTT
15,TRBV7-2,TRBJ2-7,TRBD2,many,CASSLVTGGGYEQYF,TGTGCCAGCAGCTTAGTCACGGGAGGGGGCTACGAGCAGTACTTC
15,TRBV6-5,TRBJ2-2,.,many,CASSYVGKNTGELFF,TGTGCCAGCAGTTACGTCGGCAAGAACACCGGGGAGCTGTTTTTT
12,TRBV14,TRBJ2-7,.,many,CASSRGFGEQYF,TGTGCCAGCAGTCGAGGGTTCGGCGAGCAGTACTTC
18,TRBV18,TRBJ1-6,.,many,CASSPPFLGAAYNSPLHF,TGTGCCAGCTCACCACCGTTTCTAGGAGCGGCCTATAATTCACCCCTCCACTTT
15,TRBV12-3/TRBV12-4,TRBJ2-5,.,many,CASSPPGGARETQYF,TGTGCCAGCAGTCCGCCGGGGGGCGCGAGGGAGACCCAGTACTTC
14,TRBV10-3,TRBJ2-2,.,many,CAISVGENTGELFF,TGTGCCATCAGTGTAGGGGAAAACACCGGGGAGCTGTTTTTT
17,TRBV12-3/TRBV12-4,TRBJ2-5,.,many,CASSLVVLEDRPRAQYF,TGTGCCAGCAGTTTAGTTGTATTAGAGGACCGCCCGAGGGCCCAGTACTTC
14,TRBV27,TRBJ2-2,TRBD2,.,CATHSLLATGELFF,TGTGCCACCCATTCCCTACTAGCGACCGGGGAGCTGTTTTTT
15,TRBV7-2,TRBJ2-7,TRBD2,many,CASSLSGRVTYEQYF,TGTGCCAGCAGCCTTAGCGGGAGGGTCACCTACGAGCAGTACTTC
15,TRBV12-3/TRBV12-4,TRBJ1-5,.,many,CASSLTDASNQPQHF,TGTGCCAGCAGTTTAACAGACGCTAGCAATCAGCCCCAGCATTTT